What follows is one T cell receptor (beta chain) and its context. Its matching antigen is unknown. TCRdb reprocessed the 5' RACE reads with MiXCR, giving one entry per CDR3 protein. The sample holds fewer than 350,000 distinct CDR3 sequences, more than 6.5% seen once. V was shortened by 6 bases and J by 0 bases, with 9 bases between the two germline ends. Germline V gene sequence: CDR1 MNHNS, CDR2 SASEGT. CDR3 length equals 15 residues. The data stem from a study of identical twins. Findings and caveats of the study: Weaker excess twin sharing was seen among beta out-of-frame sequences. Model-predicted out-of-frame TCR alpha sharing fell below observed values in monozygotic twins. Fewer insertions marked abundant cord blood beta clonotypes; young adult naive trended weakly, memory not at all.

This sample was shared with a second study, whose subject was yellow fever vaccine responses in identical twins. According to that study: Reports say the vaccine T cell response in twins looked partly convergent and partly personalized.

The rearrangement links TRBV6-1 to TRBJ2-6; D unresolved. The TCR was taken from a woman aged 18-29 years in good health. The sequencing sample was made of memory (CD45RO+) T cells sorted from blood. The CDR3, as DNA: TGTGCCAGCAGCACTCAGGACTCTGGGGCCAACGTCCTGACTTTC. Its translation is CASSTQDSGANVLTF.